This T cell receptor beta chain appears in the sequencing data of a study of blood T cells in healthy people across ages. Notes on this clonotype: Antigen specificity is unknown. This clone may be a read error of a much larger clone one base away.

Healthy Caucasian individuals from Russia aged roughly 6 to 90 served as donors. Germline V lookup: CDR1 SGHTA, CDR2 FQGNSA. The CDR3 runs 14 residues. Trimming cost V 0 bases and J 11 bases, with 16 bases left between them. Together with a sample-barcoded 5' primer, a J-beta primer mix was included in a second PCR lasting about 6 to 11 cycles. Each single sample gave us at least 2.5 million CDR3-containing paired-end reads. MiXCR was run by TCRdb on the 5' RACE reads, yielding one entry per CDR3 protein. The profile shows around 1,000,000 distinct CDR3 sequences, more than 30% of them singletons. Whole-study findings and limits: Long-lived donors had more naive CD4+ cells and higher diversity than aged donors. Correlation between TCR beta diversity and naive T cell percentage was strong.

The gene calls are TRBV7-2 and TRBJ2-5; D may be TRBD1 or TRBD2 (5 bases each). The TCR originated in a man younger than 30 in good health. The source material was blood. The CDR3 protein is CASSLARGNNEQYF. In DNA, the CDR3 is TGTGCCAGCAGCTTAGCCCGGGGCAACAATGAGCAGTACTTC. Drawing the rest from reference TRBV7-2 and TRBJ2-5, the complete variable domain is GAGVSQSPSNKVTEKGKDVELRCDPISGHTALYWYRQSLGQGLEFLIYFQGNSAPDKSGLPSDRFSAERTGGSVSTLTIQRTQQEDSAVYLCASSLARGNNEQYFGPGTRLLVL.